This TCR beta chain was captured by sequencing in a study of a mutant IDH1 vaccine in newly diagnosed glioma. About the research overall: There were eight vaccinations for patients, given in weeks 1, 3, 5, 7, 11, 15, 19 and 23. Antecedent treatment encompassed radiotherapy, temozolomide, or their combination; the majority received both.

There are 16 residues in the CDR3. Germline lookup yields CDR1 LNHDA and CDR2 SQIVND (reference sequence). V dropped 2 bases and J dropped 8 bases, with 16 bases sitting between them. Worth noting for this clone: The target antigen is unknown.

TCRdb keeps only in-frame clones here, not all; method: immunoSEQ multiplex PCR. The data hold 45,000 to 60,000 clones, with around four fifths observed a single time. General study findings and limits: Approximately 93% of patients showed vaccine-induced immune responses across multiple MHC alleles.

This sample's time point: week 5, during vaccination. In the vaccine, a single dose held 300 ug of the mutant IDH1 20-mer peptide, along with topical imiquimod. The sample here was PBMCs, taken from a glioma patient whose treatment included an IDH1 peptide vaccine. This TCR came from a man aged 50 or older with glioma. The genes are TRBV19 and TRBJ1-6; the D gene is possibly TRBD1 (5 bases). The DNA for the CDR3 is TGTGCCAGTAGTATATTGTTTATGCAGGGCGATTCACCCCTCCACTTT. Protein sequence: CASSILFMQGDSPLHF.